These 24 T cell receptor beta chains originate from one sample sequenced in a study of graft-versus-host responses after intestinal transplantation. Sequencing used immunoSEQ multiplex PCR; TCRdb keeps in-frame clones, though not all of them. The sample has 74,000 or so clones; 92% are singletons. The specimen comprised PBMCs, sampled 98 days after intestinal transplantation. The receptors come from a human patient who received an intestinal transplant, so some T cells may come from the graft donor.

Here the CDR3 DNA reads TGTGCCACCAGCAGAGATCGCAGTGGAGCGGACTACACAGATACGCAGTATTTT. Protein product: CATSRDRSGADYTDTQYF. The chain joins TRBV15 to TRBJ2-3; tentative D call: TRBD2 (6 bases). The germline V gene has CDR1 LNHNV and CDR2 YYDKDF (reference sequence). This CDR3 is 18 amino acids long. V shed 0 bases and J shed 2 bases, with 18 bases lying between them.

This chain uses TRBV7-3 with TRBJ2-1, with 7 bases that match TRBD2. Trimming at V came to 2 bases and at J to 5 bases, leaving 6 bases not matched to a gene. The CDR3 has 15 amino acids. Germline CDR1 and CDR2: SGHTA and FQGTGA. The CDR3 reads CASSLGLAANNEQFF. Here the CDR3 DNA reads TGTGCCAGCAGCTTAGGGCTAGCGGCTAACAATGAGCAGTTCTTC. Full variable domain (outside the CDR3, taken from reference TRBV7-3 and TRBJ2-1): GAGVSQTPSNKVTEKGKYVELRCDPISGHTALYWYRQSLGQGPEFLIYFQGTGAADDSGLPNDRFFAVRPEGSVSTLKIQRTERGDSAVYLCASSLGLAANNEQFFGPGTRLTVL.

The rearrangement links TRBV2 to TRBJ2-1, with D perhaps TRBD1 (6 bases). Trimming removed 6 bases from V and 1 base from J, with 22 bases in between. Germline V gene data show CDR1 as SNHLY and CDR2 as FYNNEI. The CDR3 covers 18 residues. The CDR3 region has the DNA TGTGCCAGCAGCGAGCTAATAACGGACAGAACTTCCTACAATGAGCAGTTCTTC. It codes for CASSELITDRTSYNEQFF.

V usage is TRBV6-5 and J usage is TRBJ1-2; D unclear. This CDR3 has 12 residues. Trimming removed 5 bases at V and 6 bases at J, with 10 bases between. Germline V gives CDR1 MNHEY, CDR2 SVGAGI. Here the CDR3 DNA reads TGTGCCAGCAGTGAAGCCCTCCATGGCTACACCTTC. This gives the protein CASSEALHGYTF.

This clone came up once. The rearrangement joins TRBV4-3 to TRBJ1-2, with D perhaps TRBD1 (5 bases). Trimming removed 3 bases at V and 4 bases at J, with 12 bases between. The CDR3 sequence is 14 residues long. Germline CDR1 is LGHNA and CDR2 is YSLEER. The CDR3 is CASSQDQGSYGYTF. The CDR3 DNA is TGCGCCAGCAGCCAGGATCAGGGTTCCTATGGCTACACCTTC.

This chain joins TRBV2 and TRBJ2-7, with D tentatively TRBD1 (6 bases). This CDR3 has 16 amino acids. The V end was cut by 8 bases, the J end by 3 bases, with 23 bases between. Germline CDR1 SNHLY, CDR2 FYNNEI. The CDR3 loop reads CASEFWIQGTLYEQYF. Written as DNA, the CDR3 is TGTGCCAGCGAGTTTTGGATACAGGGAACGCTCTACGAGCAGTACTTC.

This chain uses TRBV11-1 with TRBJ2-7; no clear D gene. Germline V lookup: CDR1 SGHAT, CDR2 FQDESV (reference sequence). With 1 base removed from V and 1 base from J, the gap between germline ends came to 8 bases. The CDR3 runs 14 residues. The CDR3 reads CASSLEGSSYEQYF. In DNA form, the CDR3 reads TGTGCCAGCAGCTTAGAGGGCAGTTCCTACGAGCAGTACTTC.

This chain uses TRBV5-6 with TRBJ2-7; possibly TRBD1 or TRBD2 for D (6 bases each). CDR1 is SGHDT and CDR2 is YYEEEE in the germline V gene. This CDR3 has 12 residues. V was shortened by 3 bases and J by 6 bases, with 10 bases between the two germline ends. The DNA for the CDR3 is TGTGCCAGCAGCTCCGGGGGCAGCGAGCAGTACTTC. It specifies CASSSGGSEQYF.

This clone was detected only once. This chain connects TRBV6-5 to TRBJ2-7, with D possibly being TRBD1 (5 bases). Germline V lookup: CDR1 MNHEY, CDR2 SVGAGI. Deletions cut 0 bases from V and 5 bases from J, with 11 bases between. This CDR3 comprises 14 residues. In DNA form, the CDR3 reads TGTGCCAGCAGTTACTCGAGTCAGGGCAACGAGCAGTACTTC. Its protein product is CASSYSSQGNEQYF.

The rearrangement links TRBV9 to TRBJ2-5; 11 bases fit TRBD2. This CDR3 spans 16 amino acids. Trimming removed 8 bases from V and 5 bases from J; junction bases left unmatched: 14. The germline V gene has CDR1 SGDLS and CDR2 YYNGEE. Here the CDR3 DNA reads TGTGCCAGTGGCCGGACCCCTAGCGGGGGGAAGGAGACCCAGTACTTC. It codes for CASGRTPSGGKETQYF.

This chain connects TRBV11-2 to TRBJ2-5, with 7 bases identical to TRBD1. Germline trimming cut 6 bases from V and 6 bases from J; bases unmatched to any gene: 22. CDR1 is SGHAT, CDR2 FQNNGV, per germline. The CDR3 consists of 18 residues. CDR3 DNA: TGTGCCAGCAGTCGTTCACCGGTAGGGGGCGCAGATATAAAGACCCAGTACTTC. Its translation is CASSRSPVGGADIKTQYF. Full variable domain (outside the CDR3, taken from reference TRBV11-2 and TRBJ2-5): EAGVAQSPRYKIIEKRQSVAFWCNPISGHATLYWYQQILGQGPKLLIQFQNNGVVDDSQLPKDRFSAERLKGVDSTLKIQPAKLEDSAVYLCASSRSPVGGADIKTQYFGPGTRLLVL.

This sequence joins TRBV11-3 and TRBJ2-2; D remains ambiguous. V shed 5 bases and J shed 2 bases, with 15 bases lying between them. The CDR3 length is 16 residues. Per the germline V gene, CDR1 is SGHNT and CDR2 is YENEEA. The CDR3: CASSPRSSENTGELFF. The CDR3 DNA is TGTGCCAGCAGCCCCAGATCTTCGGAAAACACCGGGGAGCTGTTTTTT.

The CDR3 loop reads CASSIVLSFGNEQFF. The CDR3 region has the DNA TGTGCCAGTAGTATCGTCTTAAGTTTCGGCAATGAGCAGTTCTTC. The rearrangement uses TRBV19 and TRBJ2-1; D is uncertain. Looked up from germline, CDR1 is LNHDA and CDR2 is SQIVND (reference sequence). The V gene lost 3 bases and the J gene lost 6 bases, with 15 bases spanning the gap. The CDR3 consists of 15 residues. The entire variable domain, with the rest obtained from reference TRBV19 and TRBJ2-1, is as follows: DGGITQSPKYLFRKEGQNVTLSCEQNLNHDAMYWYRQDPGQGLRLIYYSQIVNDFQKGDIAEGYSVSREKKESFPLTVTSAQKNPTAFYLCASSIVLSFGNEQFFGPGTRLTVL.

The chain recombines TRBV5-6 with TRBJ2-6; no reliable D call. CDR1 SGHDT and CDR2 YYEEEE come from the germline V gene. V lost 6 bases and J lost 4, with 8 bases in between. The CDR3 has 13 amino acids. The CDR3 here is CASIITGANVLTF. In nucleotides, the CDR3 is TGTGCCAGCATAATAACCGGGGCCAACGTCCTGACTTTC.

The CDR3 protein is CASSALQGPEGYTF. The CDR3 nucleotides are TGTGCCAGCAGCGCGCTACAGGGGCCAGAAGGCTACACCTTC. The V call is TRBV4-2, the J call TRBJ1-2; 7 bases are shared with TRBD1. CDR3 length: 14 residues. V was pared by 5 bases and J by 8 bases, with 11 bases of the junction left unmatched. From germline, CDR1 is LGHNA and CDR2 YNFKEQ.

This clone was seen just once. The genes are TRBV4-1 and TRBJ1-5; 8 positions match TRBD1. Looked up from germline, CDR1 is MGHRA and CDR2 is YSYEKL. With V trimmed by 0 bases and J by 4 bases, 5 bases remained unmatched. This CDR3 has 16 amino acids. For the CDR3, the DNA is TGCGCCAGCAGCCAAGAAGGGACAGGTTTGAATCAGCCCCAGCATTTT. This sequence encodes CASSQEGTGLNQPQHF.

The V and J genes are TRBV28 and TRBJ2-7; 7 bases line up with TRBD2. The CDR3 loop spans 15 amino acids. Germline V CDR1 and CDR2: MDHEN, SYDVKM. V lost 6 bases and J lost 3; bases outside the gene matches: 11. The CDR3 DNA reads as TGTGCCAGCAGCCCCGGGACTATGCCCCTCTACGAGCAGTACTTC. Amino acids: CASSPGTMPLYEQYF.

The chain has TRBV15 and TRBJ2-1, with TRBD2 identical over 13 bases. The germline V gene has CDR1 LNHNV and CDR2 YYDKDF (reference sequence). The CDR3 runs 14 residues. Trimming at V came to 7 bases and at J to 7 bases, leaving 4 bases not matched to a gene. DNA of the CDR3: TGTGCCACCATCGGACTAGCGGGAGAAAATGAGCAGTTCTTC. Amino acids: CATIGLAGENEQFF.

V gene TRBV5-4 combines with J gene TRBJ2-5; D uncertain. Germline CDR1 and CDR2: SGHNT and YYREEE (reference sequence). This CDR3 is built from 17 residues. V lost 3 bases and J lost 5, with 23 bases in between. Written as DNA, the CDR3 is TGTGCCAGCAGCTCGTCACTTTGGTCCCCGTCCGGGGAGACCCAGTACTTC. It translates to CASSSSLWSPSGETQYF. The whole variable domain, remainder taken from reference TRBV5-4 and TRBJ2-5, is ETGVTQSPTHLIKTRGQQVTLRCSSQSGHNTVSWYQQALGQGPQFIFQYYREEENGRGNFPPRFSGLQFPNYSSELNVNALELDDSALYLCASSSSLWSPSGETQYFGPGTRLLVL.

The chain recombines TRBV9 with TRBJ2-5, with 12 nucleotides matching TRBD2. The CDR3 sequence is 15 residues long. Losses at the gene ends were 4 bases for V and 2 bases for J; bases not matched to a gene: 3. Germline CDR1 and CDR2: SGDLS and YYNGEE. Here the CDR3 DNA reads TGTGCCAGCAGCCTAGGGACTAGCGGGCAAGAGACCCAGTACTTC. Translated: CASSLGTSGQETQYF.

The rearrangement joins TRBV6-5 to TRBJ1-2; perhaps TRBD1 as D (6 bases). The germline V gene has CDR1 MNHEY and CDR2 SVGAGI. The CDR3 runs to 11 residues. The V gene lost 8 bases and the J gene lost 9 bases, with 13 bases spanning the gap. In DNA, the CDR3 is TGTGCCAGCTACCGGGACAAAAGCTACACCTTC. Its translation: CASYRDKSYTF.

V and J are TRBV7-9 and TRBJ2-3; D is possibly TRBD2 (6 bases). This CDR3 is built from 18 residues. V was trimmed by 4 bases and J by 1 base, leaving 21 bases between them. CDR1 SEHNR and CDR2 FQNEAQ come from the germline V gene (reference sequence). The CDR3 DNA is TGTGCCAGCAGCTGGGAAGGGAGACTAGTCGGAGGCACAGATACGCAGTATTTT. Its translation is CASSWEGRLVGGTDTQYF.

This clone showed up just once. V gene TRBV20-1 combines with J gene TRBJ1-1; D uncertain. This CDR3 has 9 residues. Between the trimmed V and J ends, which lost 3 bases and 11 bases, there was a span of 7 bases. Germline V gene sequence: CDR1 DFQATT, CDR2 SNEGSKA (reference sequence). DNA of the CDR3: TGCAGTGCTAGTATCTGGGCTTTCTTT. Translated: CSASIWAFF.

Here the CDR3 reads CASSHQGNPGNTIYF. The CDR3 bases are TGCGCCAGCAGCCACCAAGGAAACCCTGGAAACACCATATATTTT. The V gene is TRBV10-2, the J gene TRBJ1-3, with no clear D. V dropped 6 bases and J dropped 2 bases, with 14 bases sitting between them. The CDR3 consists of 15 residues. Looked up from germline, CDR1 is WSHSY and CDR2 is SAAADI.